A single sample is the source of the 15 T cell receptor beta chains below, sequenced in a study of T cells in Graves' hyperthyroidism and ophthalmopathy. Template material for amplifying TCR beta CDR3 regions consisted of RNA transcripts. An initial round of RT-PCR targeting the TCR CDR3 relied on the HTBI primer set. TCRdb ran MiXCR on the multiplex PCR reads and lists one entry per CDR3 protein. The profile shows 450,000 to 700,000 distinct CDR3 sequences, around 46% of them singletons. Material: peripheral blood or thyroid tissue (not recorded which). The origin of the receptors is an adult woman with Graves' disease, either hyperthyroidism or ophthalmopathy (not recorded which).

V usage is TRBV10-2 and J usage is TRBJ2-5, with D perhaps matching TRBD1 or TRBD2 (5 bases each). CDR1 is WSHSY, CDR2 SAAADI, per germline. V dropped 2 bases and J dropped 3 bases, with 10 bases sitting between them. The CDR3 runs 14 residues. The CDR3 bases are TGCGCCAGCAGTGAGACGGGGACGAAAGAGACCCAGTACTTC. It specifies CASSETGTKETQYF.

The chain is built from TRBV29-1 and TRBJ1-2, with D unresolved. V was pared by 7 bases and J by 5 bases, with 8 bases between. This CDR3 has 10 amino acids. Per the germline V gene, CDR1 is SQVTM and CDR2 is ANQGSEA. CDR3 nucleotides: TGCAGCGCCCAGACATATGGCTACACCTTC. As protein: CSAQTYGYTF.

This clonotype was found many times. No DNA is shown, since the ends of the CDR3 on it are uncertain; the CDR3 is the one TCRdb lists. The chain joins TRBV6-5 to TRBJ2-6. The CDR3 spans 17 amino acids, including both terminal residues. The germline V gene has CDR1 MNHEY and CDR2 SVGAGI. CDR3 sequence reads: CASSSSRSPWGANVLTF.

This clonotype showed up just a few times. This chain uses TRBV29-1 with TRBJ1-2; perhaps TRBD1 as D (6 bases). This CDR3 comprises 14 residues. Deletions cut 6 bases from V and 6 bases from J, with 20 bases between. Germline assignment: CDR1 SQVTM and CDR2 ANQGSEA. As DNA, the CDR3 is TGCAGCGTCCGGGGTGGGGGGGGGCTTCATGGCTACACCTTC. Amino acid sequence: CSVRGGGGLHGYTF.

This clonotype was counted ten times or more. The chain uses TRBV10-3 and TRBJ1-1; 11 nucleotides line up with TRBD1. Germline V gene lookup returns CDR1 ENHRY and CDR2 SYGVKD. The J segment lost 5 bases and the V segment lost 10 bases, leaving 9 bases of the junction unmatched. The CDR3 is 14 amino acids. CDR3 region: CATSGTGGRTEAFF. CDR3 nucleotide sequence: TGTGCCACCTCCGGGACAGGGGGTAGGACTGAAGCTTTCTTT.

V usage is TRBV20-1 and J usage is TRBJ1-2; 11 bases agree with TRBD1. This CDR3 region has 15 residues. Germline loops: CDR1 DFQATT, CDR2 SNEGSKA (reference sequence). V shed 6 bases and J 0 bases; nucleotides not matched to a gene: 6. The chain's CDR3 is CSARDRGRPNYGYTF. The DNA of the CDR3 is TGCAGTGCCCGGGACAGGGGGAGGCCTAACTATGGCTACACCTTC.

At least ten counts were recorded for this clonotype. The chain recombines TRBV6-1 with TRBJ1-5; 7 bases are a match to TRBD1. The germline V gene encodes CDR1 MNHNS and CDR2 SASEGT. V shed 5 bases and J 3 bases; nucleotides not matched to a gene: 4. This CDR3 is 14 amino acids long. CDR3 nucleotides: TGTGCCAGCAGTTGGGACAGCTACAATCAGCCCCAGCATTTT. As protein: CASSWDSYNQPQHF.

The CDR3 sequence is CSAGSSFDYGYTF. CDR3 bases: TGCAGCGCTGGATCGTCCTTTGACTATGGCTACACCTTC. The chain combines TRBV29-1 with TRBJ1-2; D unresolved. The germline CDR1 and CDR2 sequences are SQVTM and ANQGSEA. Trimming left V 7 bases short and J 3 bases short, with 15 bases between. The CDR3 is 13 residues long.

This clonotype was counted between two and nine times. The chain is built from TRBV10-3 and TRBJ1-3, with D maybe TRBD1 (5 bases). Trimming removed 0 bases from V and 0 bases from J, with 12 bases in between. This CDR3 comprises 17 residues. The germline CDR1 and CDR2 sequences are ENHRY and SYGVKD. The CDR3 loop reads CAISESGTVSSGNTIYF. In DNA, the CDR3 is TGTGCCATCAGTGAGTCGGGGACGGTGAGCTCTGGAAACACCATATATTTT.

This chain links TRBV11-2 with TRBJ1-4; D is ambiguous. This CDR3 contains 12 residues. V shed 0 bases and J shed 8 bases, with 4 bases lying between them. Germline assignment: CDR1 SGHAT and CDR2 FQNNGV. The CDR3 sequence is CASSLEREKLFF. CDR3 bases: TGTGCCAGCAGCTTAGAGCGCGAAAAACTGTTTTTT.

This chain links TRBV7-6 with TRBJ2-6; 14 bases map to TRBD2. After removal of 5 bases from V and 4 bases from J, the junction contained 10 bases not matched to a gene. The CDR3 has 19 residues. Germline values: CDR1 SGHVS, CDR2 FNYEAQ. The CDR3 DNA is TGTGCCAGCAGCACTCCGACTAGCGGGGGGGCGGAAGGGGCCAACGTCCTGACTTTC. Translated, it gives CASSTPTSGGAEGANVLTF.

This chain links TRBV20-1 with TRBJ2-5, with D unclear. In germline, CDR1 is DFQATT, CDR2 SNEGSKA (reference sequence). The CDR3 runs 14 residues. V lost 5 bases and J lost 2, with 15 bases in between. The DNA for the CDR3 is TGCAGTGCTTCAACAGCTCGGTCACAAGAGACCCAGTACTTC. Protein sequence: CSASTARSQETQYF.

J is TRBJ2-7 and V is TRBV28; D may correspond to TRBD1 or TRBD2 (6 bases each). The V gene lost 1 base and the J gene lost 1 base, with 11 bases spanning the gap. The CDR3 is made up of 15 amino acids. Germline assignment: CDR1 MDHEN and CDR2 SYDVKM. Here the CDR3 reads CASSLFGGRSYEQYF. DNA for the CDR3: TGTGCCAGCAGTTTATTTGGGGGGCGTTCCTACGAGCAGTACTTC.

The rearrangement joins TRBV20-1 to TRBJ1-6, with D possibly being TRBD1 (5 bases). The V gene's germline CDR1 is DFQATT and CDR2 SNEGSKA (reference sequence). CDR3 length equals 13 residues. Trimming removed 4 bases at V and 6 bases at J, with 10 bases between. This CDR3 reads CSATGGVNSPLHF. CDR3 nucleotide sequence: TGCAGTGCTACCGGGGGGGTTAATTCACCCCTCCACTTT.

As for this clonotype: A read error may be the cause here, since a much bigger clone is one base away. The rearrangement joins TRBV6-2 or TRBV6-3 to TRBJ2-7; D remains ambiguous. The CDR3 is made up of 12 amino acids. CDR1 MNHEY and CDR2 SVGEGT come from the germline V gene. The CDR3, as DNA: TGTGGCAGCAGTACAAGTTGGGTCGAGCAGTACTTC. Translated: CGSSTSWVEQYF.